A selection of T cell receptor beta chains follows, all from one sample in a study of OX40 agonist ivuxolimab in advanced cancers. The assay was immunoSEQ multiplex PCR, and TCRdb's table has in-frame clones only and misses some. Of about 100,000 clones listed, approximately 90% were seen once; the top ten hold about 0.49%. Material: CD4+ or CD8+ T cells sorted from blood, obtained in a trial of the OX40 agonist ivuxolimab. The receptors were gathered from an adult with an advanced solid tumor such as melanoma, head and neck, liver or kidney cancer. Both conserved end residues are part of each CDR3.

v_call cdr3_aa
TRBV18 CASSPRRENLGAFF
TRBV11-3 CASSFYGSRLEQYF
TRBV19 CASSIRLAGRAGELFF
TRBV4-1 CASSRQGTDTQYF
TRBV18 CASSPYTDSNQPQHF
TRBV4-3 CASSRLWDEQYF
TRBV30 CAWSRNQGSNQPQHF
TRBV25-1 CASSRTGTGIGNEQFF
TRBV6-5 CASIYLSQGSTEAFF
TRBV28 CASSLPRAAYGYTF
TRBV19 CASSILSSEQFF
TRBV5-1 CASSLAGLNSYNEQFF
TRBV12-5 CASAPGSGNTEAFF
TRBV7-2 CASSFLTSGSSYEQYF
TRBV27 CASSIRTRPNEKLFF
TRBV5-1 CASGTDPYNEQFF
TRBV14 CASSHERPGREETQYF
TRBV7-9 CASSLTWTDSYNEQFF
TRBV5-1 CASRGTEAFF
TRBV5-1 CASSLIENNEQFF
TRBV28 CASSFTGGANQPQHF
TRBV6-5 CASRQENTGELFF
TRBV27 CASSLNGLNTEAFF
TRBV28 CASSWTVLGQPQHF
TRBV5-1 CASSASGGQGKGGEKLFF
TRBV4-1 CASSPRQGLRVAIITEKLFF
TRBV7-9 CASSPPFTTGTNTEAFF
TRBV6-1 CATRRTSGRSDTQYF
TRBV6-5 CASSFKGQTNEKLFF
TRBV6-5 CASRMGGISNQPQHF
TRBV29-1 CSVGDRDKQYF
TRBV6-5 CASSVRVSYEQYF
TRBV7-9 CASSLIGGLNTGELFF
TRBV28 CASSTNGEKNTGELFF
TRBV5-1 CASSLEGLSPGEQFF
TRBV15 CATSRGGINEKLFF
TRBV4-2 CASSQDSEVGEQFF
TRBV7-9 CASSSQDRAGNTIYF
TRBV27 CASILRWRERDTQYF
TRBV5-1 CASSLDPGPGNTIYF
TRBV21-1 CASSKGRELEEEQFF
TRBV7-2 CASTGYSTDTQYF
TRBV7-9 CASSLRQGANTEAFF
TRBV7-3 CASSPYSGGYNEQFF
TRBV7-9 CASSSPDRKETQYF
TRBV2 CASSPTTTDTQYF
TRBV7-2 CASSLDRGTEAFF
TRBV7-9 CASARTSGNEQYF
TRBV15 CATSTPGRVDTGELFF
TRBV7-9 CASSKRREGRSQETQYF
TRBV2 CASIEGDGYGYTF
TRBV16 CASSQIQQQTQYF
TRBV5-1 CASSLGGTNEKLFF